What follows are 31 T cell receptor beta chains derived from one specimen sequenced in a study of graft-versus-host responses after intestinal transplantation. The assay was immunoSEQ multiplex PCR, and TCRdb's table has in-frame clones only and misses some. The repertoire consists of 40,000 or so clones, with nearly 95% occurring once and the leading ten covering less than 0.25%. Their antigen targets remain unknown. The sample was unstimulated CD8+ T cells sorted from spleen or lymph node cells, taken before transplant. The receptors shown here come from a human donor who was the organ donor for an intestinal transplant.

V and J are TRBV9 and TRBJ1-2; D gene ambiguous. Germline CDR1 and CDR2: SGDLS and YYNGEE. V was clipped by 3 bases and J by 7 bases, with 22 bases between them. CDR3 length: 16 residues. As DNA, the CDR3 is TGTGCCAGCAGCGACGCTATCTACGGAGGGATTGGTGGCTACACCTTC. Protein: CASSDAIYGGIGGYTF.

This clone was detected once. The rearrangement links TRBV19 to TRBJ1-6; D is unresolved. CDR1 and CDR2 (germline): LNHDA, SQIVND (reference sequence). Deletions cut 5 bases from V and 3 bases from J, with 11 bases between. The CDR3 length is 15 residues. The CDR3 reads CASSPDTYYNSPLHF. CDR3 DNA sequence: TGTGCCAGTAGTCCTGACACGTACTATAATTCACCCCTCCACTTT.

In its sample, this clone was seen once. The chain combines TRBV11-2 with TRBJ1-1, with D perhaps matching TRBD1 (5 bases). Trimming stripped 1 base from V and 5 bases from J, with 17 bases between. The CDR3 is 16 residues long. Germline CDR1 reads SGHAT; CDR2 reads FQNNGV. The DNA for the CDR3 is TGTGCCAGCAGCTTAGTATTTTCCGGGGCCGGAACTGAAGCTTTCTTT. This sequence encodes CASSLVFSGAGTEAFF. The variable domain in full, with the rest retrieved from reference TRBV11-2 and TRBJ1-1, is EAGVAQSPRYKIIEKRQSVAFWCNPISGHATLYWYQQILGQGPKLLIQFQNNGVVDDSQLPKDRFSAERLKGVDSTLKIQPAKLEDSAVYLCASSLVFSGAGTEAFFGQGTRLTVV.

This chain joins TRBV7-6 and TRBJ2-2; 10 bases match TRBD1. V dropped 6 bases and J dropped 0; count of bases not matched to a gene: 1. CDR1 is SGHVS and CDR2 is FNYEAQ in the germline V gene. This CDR3 is built from 15 residues. The CDR3 protein is CASRGTGANTGELFF. CDR3 sequence (DNA): TGTGCCAGCAGGGGGACAGGGGCGAACACCGGGGAGCTGTTTTTT.

The rearrangement links TRBV13 to TRBJ2-7, with TRBD2 matching over 13 bases. V dropped 5 bases and J dropped 4; count of bases not matched to a gene: 5. This CDR3 is built from 15 residues. The germline V gene encodes CDR1 PRHDT and CDR2 FYEKMQ (reference sequence). CDR3 bases: TGTGCCAGCAGCCAGGGACTAGCGGGGTCTTACGAGCAGTACTTC. Translated, it gives CASSQGLAGSYEQYF.

The chain recombines TRBV7-6 with TRBJ2-6, with 7 positions matching TRBD1. Per the germline V gene, CDR1 is SGHVS and CDR2 is FNYEAQ. This CDR3 spans 16 amino acids. Trimming removed 4 bases from V and 6 bases from J; junction bases left unmatched: 9. This chain's CDR3 is CASSSAKDRTANVLTF. DNA of the CDR3: TGTGCCAGCAGCTCGGCAAAGGACAGGACGGCCAACGTCCTGACTTTC. The whole variable domain, filled in from reference TRBV7-6 and TRBJ2-6, reads GAGVSQSPRYKVTKRGQDVALRCDPISGHVSLYWYRQALGQGPEFLTYFNYEAQQDKSGLPNDRFSAERPEGSISTLTIQRTEQRDSAMYRCASSSAKDRTANVLTFGAGSRLTVL.

This clone came up once. The chain couples TRBV7-2 to TRBJ1-1, with 7 nucleotides matching TRBD1. CDR3 length: 13 amino acids. V trimming: 5 bases; J trimming: 4 bases; junction bases outside the gene matches: 4. Per the germline V gene, CDR1 is SGHTA and CDR2 is FQGNSA. The CDR3 protein is CASSLGGGTEAFF. The CDR3 DNA reads as TGTGCCAGCAGCCTAGGGGGCGGCACTGAAGCTTTCTTT.

V usage is TRBV27 and J usage is TRBJ2-3; D is undetermined. Trimming removed 3 bases at V and 6 bases at J, with 4 bases between. CDR1 is MNHEY, CDR2 SMNVEV, per germline (reference sequence). The CDR3 has 11 amino acids. CDR3 loop: CASSLGDTQYF. The CDR3 coding sequence is TGTGCCAGCAGTTTGGGGGATACGCAGTATTTT.

This clone was seen just once. The chain links TRBV4-1 to TRBJ2-5; 13 positions match TRBD2. Germline V gives CDR1 MGHRA, CDR2 YSYEKL. This CDR3 is built from 16 residues. The junction had 7 bases not matched to a gene; V was cut back by 4 bases and J by 5 bases. The CDR3 nucleotides are TGCGCCAGCAGCCCGCCGGGACTAGCGGGGCGTGAGACCCAGTACTTC. This encodes CASSPPGLAGRETQYF.

The chain uses TRBV29-1 and TRBJ2-2; D may match TRBD1 or TRBD2 (5 bases each). Trimming cost V 0 bases and J 4 bases, with 9 bases left between them. Per germline, CDR1 SQVTM and CDR2 ANQGSEA. The CDR3 covers 14 residues. CDR3 DNA: TGCAGCGTTGAAGAGGGGGATCTCACCGGGGAGCTGTTTTTT. This translates into CSVEEGDLTGELFF.

This clone has just one count. This chain links TRBV5-1 with TRBJ1-1; TRBD1 matches 8 bases. The CDR3 has 14 residues. CDR1 is SGHRS, CDR2 YFSETQ, per germline. Trimming removed 1 base from V and 4 bases from J; junction bases left unmatched: 3. CDR3 region: CASSLKQGGTEAFF. In DNA, the CDR3 is TGCGCCAGCAGCTTGAAACAGGGGGGCACTGAAGCTTTCTTT. Looking up the rest from reference TRBV5-1 and TRBJ1-1 gives the full variable domain: KAGVTQTPRYLIKTRGQQVTLSCSPISGHRSVSWYQQTPGQGLQFLFEYFSETQRNKGNFPGRFSGRQFSNSRSEMNVSTLELGDSALYLCASSLKQGGTEAFFGQGTRLTVV.

The chain couples TRBV5-5 to TRBJ2-5; perhaps TRBD1 as D (5 bases). CDR1 is SGHKS and CDR2 is YYEKEE in the germline V gene (reference sequence). This CDR3 contains 15 residues. V was pared by 1 base and J by 5 bases, with 15 bases between. The CDR3 nucleotides read TGTGCCAGCAGCTTGTACGGGCAGGGAAGCGAGACCCAGTACTTC. Translating gives CASSLYGQGSETQYF.

This chain joins TRBV4-1 and TRBJ1-5, with 11 nucleotides matching TRBD1. Germline trimming cut 0 bases from V and 2 bases from J; bases unmatched to any gene: 9. Germline lookup yields CDR1 MGHRA and CDR2 YSYEKL. The CDR3 contains 19 residues. The CDR3 sequence is CASSQDGQGAWGGNQPQHF. The CDR3 bases are TGCGCCAGCAGCCAAGATGGACAGGGGGCGTGGGGAGGCAATCAGCCCCAGCATTTT.

This clone was observed a handful of times. The V gene is TRBV10-2, the J gene TRBJ2-7, with 9 bases lining up with TRBD1. V was clipped by 5 bases and J by 5 bases; unmatched bases: 10. Looked up from germline, CDR1 is WSHSY and CDR2 is SAAADI. CDR3 length: 15 amino acids. The CDR3 nucleotides read TGCGCCAGCAGTCCTGTGACAGGGGGAAAGGACGAGCAGTACTTC. This translates into CASSPVTGGKDEQYF.

J is TRBJ2-5 and V is TRBV4-2; 12 nucleotides match TRBD2. J lost 4 bases, V lost 0 bases, and 9 bases had no gene match. This CDR3 has 18 amino acids. CDR1 is LGHNA and CDR2 is YNFKEQ in the germline V gene. CDR3 sequence: CASSQDGLAGGRRETQYF. As DNA, the CDR3 is TGTGCCAGCAGCCAAGATGGGCTAGCGGGGGGGAGAAGAGAGACCCAGTACTTC.

This clone was found once. This chain links TRBV4-1 with TRBJ1-1, with D uncertain. V lost 0 bases and J 3 bases, leaving 11 bases between the germline ends. This CDR3 is 15 amino acids long. Germline V CDR1 and CDR2: MGHRA, YSYEKL. CDR3 nucleotide sequence: TGCGCCAGCAGCCAAGATATAGCCGGCTACACTGAAGCTTTCTTT. Translating it yields CASSQDIAGYTEAFF.

The chain has TRBV30 and TRBJ2-2; D possibly corresponds to TRBD2 (6 bases). This CDR3 is 12 amino acids long. CDR1 GTSNPN and CDR2 SVGIG come from the germline V gene (reference sequence). The V end lost 4 bases, the J end lost 3 bases, and 6 bases lay between the germline ends. DNA for the CDR3: TGTGCCTGGACTAGCGACACCGGGGAGCTGTTTTTT. Translation gives CAWTSDTGELFF.

In its sample, this clone was seen once. The chain carries TRBV9 and TRBJ2-2; D ambiguous. In germline, CDR1 is SGDLS, CDR2 YYNGEE. V gave up 6 bases and J gave up 4 bases, with 10 bases separating them. The CDR3 has 13 amino acids. CDR3 protein: CASMSGPTGELFF. For the CDR3, the DNA is TGTGCCAGCATGTCGGGTCCCACCGGGGAGCTGTTTTTT.

J is TRBJ2-1 and V is TRBV27; D is uncertain. The CDR3 runs to 16 residues. V was cut by 3 bases and J by 0 bases, with 12 bases left in between. Germline V lookup: CDR1 MNHEY, CDR2 SMNVEV (reference sequence). The CDR3 loop is CASSFFGLSSYNEQFF. Here the CDR3 DNA reads TGTGCCAGCAGTTTCTTCGGGTTAAGCTCCTACAATGAGCAGTTCTTC.

The genes are TRBV10-3 and TRBJ1-2; D ambiguous. CDR3 length: 12 residues. Trimming shortened V by 0 bases and J by 4 bases, and 3 bases separated the two germline ends. Germline CDR1 reads ENHRY; CDR2 reads SYGVKD. The CDR3 here is CAISESSYGYTF. As DNA, the CDR3 is TGTGCCATCAGTGAGTCTAGCTATGGCTACACCTTC.

The gene calls are TRBV7-2 and TRBJ2-1, with 9 bases that match TRBD2. The length of the CDR3 is 16 residues. Germline CDR1 is SGHTA and CDR2 is FQGNSA. Losses at the gene ends were 5 bases for V and 3 bases for J; bases not matched to a gene: 8. The CDR3 region has the DNA TGTGCCAGCAGCATTAGCGGGGGCGGCCTCTACAATGAGCAGTTCTTC. Translating it yields CASSISGGGLYNEQFF.

The chain couples TRBV7-6 to TRBJ2-5; 9 positions match TRBD2. Germline values: CDR1 SGHVS, CDR2 FNYEAQ. V lost 0 bases to trimming and J lost 5 bases; unmatched junction nucleotides: 4. CDR3 length: 15 amino acids. The CDR3 region is CASSLAAGGLETQYF. The CDR3 nucleotides read TGTGCCAGCAGCTTAGCGGCGGGGGGGTTGGAGACCCAGTACTTC.

The rearrangement joins TRBV4-3 to TRBJ1-1, with D possibly being TRBD1 (6 bases). The V end was cut by 0 bases, the J end by 11 bases, with 16 bases between. The length of the CDR3 is 14 residues. CDR1 and CDR2 from the germline V gene are LGHNA and YSLEER. The CDR3 region has the DNA TGCGCCAGCAGCCAAGATCTAGGGGGTGCTGTGGCTTTCTTT. This encodes CASSQDLGGAVAFF.

This chain connects TRBV7-9 to TRBJ1-5; D is ambiguous. V lost 5 bases and J 0 bases, leaving 8 bases between the germline ends. CDR3 size: 14 residues. Germline CDR1 and CDR2: SEHNR and FQNEAQ (reference sequence). In nucleotides, the CDR3 is TGTGCCAGCAGCCCCCCGGCTAGCAATCAGCCCCAGCATTTT. Translating it yields CASSPPASNQPQHF. Full variable domain (missing parts from reference TRBV7-9 and TRBJ1-5): DTGVSQNPRHKITKRGQNVTFRCDPISEHNRLYWYRQTLGQGPEFLTYFQNEAQLEKSRLLSDRFSAERPKGSFSTLEIQRTEQGDSAMYLCASSPPASNQPQHFGDGTRLSIL.

A single count supports this clone. The rearrangement links TRBV2 to TRBJ2-7; D is uncertain. Trimming pared 11 bases from V and 4 bases from J, leaving 18 bases between. Germline assignment: CDR1 SNHLY and CDR2 FYNNEI. This CDR3 is built from 13 residues. The CDR3 nucleotides read TGTGCCGCCAATCGAGACGCGTCTTACGAGCAGTACTTC. Amino acids: CAANRDASYEQYF.

The chain uses TRBV7-8 and TRBJ1-3, with TRBD1 identical over 9 bases. Germline assignment: CDR1 SGHVS and CDR2 FQNEAQ. The V gene end was trimmed by 4 bases and the J gene end by 2 bases; junction bases not matched to a gene: 3. The CDR3 has 15 residues. The CDR3 DNA is TGTGCCAGCAGCTCGACAGGGGGAGCTGGAAACACCATATATTTT. This translates into CASSSTGGAGNTIYF.

The DNA for the CDR3 is TGCAGCGTTGTACCCGAATCGAGGGTCCAAGAGACCCAGTACTTC. This codes for CSVVPESRVQETQYF. The chain joins TRBV29-1 to TRBJ2-5, with D possibly being TRBD2 (5 bases). The CDR3 covers 15 residues. CDR1 and CDR2 from the germline V gene are SQVTM and ANQGSEA. V shed 4 bases and J shed 1 base, with 16 bases lying between them.

The genes are TRBV27 and TRBJ2-3, with a weak D call TRBD2 (6 bases). V gave up 3 bases and J gave up 4 bases, with 11 bases separating them. Germline lookup yields CDR1 MNHEY and CDR2 SMNVEV (reference sequence). This CDR3 contains 14 residues. The CDR3 DNA reads TGTGCCAGCAGTTTTTGGGGGGAGGCAGATACGCAGTATTTT. Translating it yields CASSFWGEADTQYF.

This clone has a handful of counts. The chain uses TRBV19 and TRBJ1-4, with no clear D. The germline V gene encodes CDR1 LNHDA and CDR2 SQIVND (reference sequence). V shed 3 bases and J shed 8 bases, with 13 bases lying between them. The CDR3 consists of 14 residues. The CDR3 nucleotides read TGTGCCAGTAGTATCGGAGGGCGGGAGGAAAAACTGTTTTTT. Its protein product is CASSIGGREEKLFF. Full variable domain (rest looked up from reference TRBV19 and TRBJ1-4): DGGITQSPKYLFRKEGQNVTLSCEQNLNHDAMYWYRQDPGQGLRLIYYSQIVNDFQKGDIAEGYSVSREKKESFPLTVTSAQKNPTAFYLCASSIGGREEKLFFGSGTQLSVL.

This chain connects TRBV4-2 to TRBJ1-4; D call uncertain. The V end was cut by 0 bases, the J end by 0 bases, with 8 bases between. The CDR3 loop spans 16 amino acids. In germline, CDR1 is LGHNA, CDR2 YNFKEQ. DNA for the CDR3: TGTGCCAGCAGCCAAGATCCCTTTACAACTAATGAAAAACTGTTTTTT. Amino acid sequence: CASSQDPFTTNEKLFF.

This clone came up once. The chain uses TRBV7-6 and TRBJ2-7; D is perhaps TRBD1 (6 bases). Trimming stripped 0 bases from V and 6 bases from J, with 9 bases between. The CDR3 consists of 13 residues. From germline, CDR1 is SGHVS and CDR2 FNYEAQ. Written as DNA, the CDR3 is TGTGCCAGCAGCTTAGCTCTGGGGGCCGAGCAGTACTTC. Translated, it gives CASSLALGAEQYF. Filled out from reference TRBV7-6 and TRBJ2-7, the complete variable domain reads GAGVSQSPRYKVTKRGQDVALRCDPISGHVSLYWYRQALGQGPEFLTYFNYEAQQDKSGLPNDRFSAERPEGSISTLTIQRTEQRDSAMYRCASSLALGAEQYFGPGTRLTVT.